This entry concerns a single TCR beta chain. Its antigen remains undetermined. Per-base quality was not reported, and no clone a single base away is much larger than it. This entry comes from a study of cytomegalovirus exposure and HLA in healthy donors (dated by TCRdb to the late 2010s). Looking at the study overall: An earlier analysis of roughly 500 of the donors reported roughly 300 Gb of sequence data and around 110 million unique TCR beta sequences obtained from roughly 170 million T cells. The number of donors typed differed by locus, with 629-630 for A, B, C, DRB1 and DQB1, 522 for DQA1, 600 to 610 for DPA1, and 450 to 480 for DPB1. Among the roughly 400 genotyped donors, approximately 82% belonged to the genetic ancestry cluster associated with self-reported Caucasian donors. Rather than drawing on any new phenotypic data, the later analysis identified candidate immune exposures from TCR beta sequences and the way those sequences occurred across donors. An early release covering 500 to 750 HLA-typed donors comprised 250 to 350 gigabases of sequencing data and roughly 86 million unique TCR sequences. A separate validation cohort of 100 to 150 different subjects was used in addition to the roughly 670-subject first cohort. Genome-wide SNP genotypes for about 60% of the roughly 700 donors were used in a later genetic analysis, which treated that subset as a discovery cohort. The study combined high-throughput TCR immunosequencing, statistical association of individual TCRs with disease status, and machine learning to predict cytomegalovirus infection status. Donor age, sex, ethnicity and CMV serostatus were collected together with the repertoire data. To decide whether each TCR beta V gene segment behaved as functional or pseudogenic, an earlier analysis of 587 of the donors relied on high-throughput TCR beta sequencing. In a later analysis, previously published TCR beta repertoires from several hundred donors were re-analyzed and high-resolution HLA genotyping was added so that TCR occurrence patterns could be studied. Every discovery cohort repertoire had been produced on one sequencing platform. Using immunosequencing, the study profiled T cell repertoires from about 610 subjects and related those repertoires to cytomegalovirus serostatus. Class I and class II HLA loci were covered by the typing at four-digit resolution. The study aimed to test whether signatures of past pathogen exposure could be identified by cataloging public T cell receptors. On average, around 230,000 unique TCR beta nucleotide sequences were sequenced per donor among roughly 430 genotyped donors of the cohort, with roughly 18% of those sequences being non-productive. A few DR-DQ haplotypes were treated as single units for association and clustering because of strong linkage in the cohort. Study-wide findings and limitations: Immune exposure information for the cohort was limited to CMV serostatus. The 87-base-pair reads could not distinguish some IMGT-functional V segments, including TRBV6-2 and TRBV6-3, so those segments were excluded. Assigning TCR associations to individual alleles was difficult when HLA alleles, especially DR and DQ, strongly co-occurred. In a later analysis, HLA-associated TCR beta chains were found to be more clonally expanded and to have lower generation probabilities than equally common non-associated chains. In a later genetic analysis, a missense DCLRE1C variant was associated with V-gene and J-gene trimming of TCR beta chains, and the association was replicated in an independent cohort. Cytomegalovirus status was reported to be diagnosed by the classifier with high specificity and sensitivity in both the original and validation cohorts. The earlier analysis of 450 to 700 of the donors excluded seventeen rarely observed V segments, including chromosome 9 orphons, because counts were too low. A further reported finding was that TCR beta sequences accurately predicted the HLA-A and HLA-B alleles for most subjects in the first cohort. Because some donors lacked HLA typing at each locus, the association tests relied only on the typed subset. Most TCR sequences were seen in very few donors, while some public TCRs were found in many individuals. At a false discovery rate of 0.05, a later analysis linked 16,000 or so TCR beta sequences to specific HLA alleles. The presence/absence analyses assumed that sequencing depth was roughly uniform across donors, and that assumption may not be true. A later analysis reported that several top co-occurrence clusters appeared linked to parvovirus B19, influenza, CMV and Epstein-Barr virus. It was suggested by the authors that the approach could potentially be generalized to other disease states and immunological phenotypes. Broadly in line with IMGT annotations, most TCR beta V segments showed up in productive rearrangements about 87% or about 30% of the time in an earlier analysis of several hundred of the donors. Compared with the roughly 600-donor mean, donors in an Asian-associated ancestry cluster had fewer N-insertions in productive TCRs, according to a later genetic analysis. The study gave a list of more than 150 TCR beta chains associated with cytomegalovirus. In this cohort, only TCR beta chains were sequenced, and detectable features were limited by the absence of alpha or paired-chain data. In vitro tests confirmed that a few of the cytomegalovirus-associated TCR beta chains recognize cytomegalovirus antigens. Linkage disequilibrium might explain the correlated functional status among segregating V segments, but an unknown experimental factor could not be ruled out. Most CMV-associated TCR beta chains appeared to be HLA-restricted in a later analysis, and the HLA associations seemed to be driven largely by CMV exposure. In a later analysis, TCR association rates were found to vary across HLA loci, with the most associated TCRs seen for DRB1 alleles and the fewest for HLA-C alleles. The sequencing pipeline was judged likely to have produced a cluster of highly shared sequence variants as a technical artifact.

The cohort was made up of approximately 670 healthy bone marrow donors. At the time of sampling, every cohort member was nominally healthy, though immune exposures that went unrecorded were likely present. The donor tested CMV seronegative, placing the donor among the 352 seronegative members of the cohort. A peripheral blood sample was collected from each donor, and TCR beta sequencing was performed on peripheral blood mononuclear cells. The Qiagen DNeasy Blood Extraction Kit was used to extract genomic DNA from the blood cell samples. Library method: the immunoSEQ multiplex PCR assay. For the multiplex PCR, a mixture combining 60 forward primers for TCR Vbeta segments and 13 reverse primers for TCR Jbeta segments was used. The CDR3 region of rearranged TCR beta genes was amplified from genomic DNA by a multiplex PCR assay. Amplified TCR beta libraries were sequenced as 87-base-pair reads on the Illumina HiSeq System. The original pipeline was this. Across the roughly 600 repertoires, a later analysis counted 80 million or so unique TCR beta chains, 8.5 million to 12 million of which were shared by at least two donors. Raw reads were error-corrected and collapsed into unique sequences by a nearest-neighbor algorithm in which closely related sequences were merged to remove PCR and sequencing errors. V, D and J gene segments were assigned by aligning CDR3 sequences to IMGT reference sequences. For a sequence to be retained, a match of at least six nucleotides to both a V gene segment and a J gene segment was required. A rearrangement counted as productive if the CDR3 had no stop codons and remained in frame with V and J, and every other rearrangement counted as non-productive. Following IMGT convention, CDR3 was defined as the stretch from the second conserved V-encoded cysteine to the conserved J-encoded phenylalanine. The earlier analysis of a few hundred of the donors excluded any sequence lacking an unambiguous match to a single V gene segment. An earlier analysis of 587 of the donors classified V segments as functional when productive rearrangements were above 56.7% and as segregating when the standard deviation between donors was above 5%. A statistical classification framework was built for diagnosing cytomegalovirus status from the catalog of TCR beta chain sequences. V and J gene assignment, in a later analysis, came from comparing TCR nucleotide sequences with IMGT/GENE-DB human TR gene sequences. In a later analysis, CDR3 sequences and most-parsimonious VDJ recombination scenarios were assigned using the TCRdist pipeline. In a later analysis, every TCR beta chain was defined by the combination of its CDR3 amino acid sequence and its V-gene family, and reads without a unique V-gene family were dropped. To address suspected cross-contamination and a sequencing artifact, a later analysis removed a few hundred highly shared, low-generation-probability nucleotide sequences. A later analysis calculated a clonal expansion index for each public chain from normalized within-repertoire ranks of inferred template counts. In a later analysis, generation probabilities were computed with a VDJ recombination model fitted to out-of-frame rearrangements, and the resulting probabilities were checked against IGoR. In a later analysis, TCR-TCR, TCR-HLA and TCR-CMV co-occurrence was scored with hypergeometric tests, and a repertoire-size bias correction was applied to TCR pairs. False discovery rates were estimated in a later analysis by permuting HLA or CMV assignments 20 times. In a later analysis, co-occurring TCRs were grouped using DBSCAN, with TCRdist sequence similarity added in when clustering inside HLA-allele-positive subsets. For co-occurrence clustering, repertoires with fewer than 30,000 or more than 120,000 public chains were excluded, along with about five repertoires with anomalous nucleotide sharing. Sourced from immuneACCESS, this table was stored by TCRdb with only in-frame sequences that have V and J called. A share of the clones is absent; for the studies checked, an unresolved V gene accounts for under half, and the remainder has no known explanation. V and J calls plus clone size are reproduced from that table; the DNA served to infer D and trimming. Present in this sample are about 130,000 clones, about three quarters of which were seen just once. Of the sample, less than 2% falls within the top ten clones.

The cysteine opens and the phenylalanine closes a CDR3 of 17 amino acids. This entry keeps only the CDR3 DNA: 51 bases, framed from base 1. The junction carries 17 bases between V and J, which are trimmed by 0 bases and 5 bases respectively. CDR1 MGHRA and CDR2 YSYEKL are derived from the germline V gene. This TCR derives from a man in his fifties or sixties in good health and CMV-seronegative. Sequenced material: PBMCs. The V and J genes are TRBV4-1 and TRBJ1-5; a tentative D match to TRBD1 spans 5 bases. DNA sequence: TGCGCCAGCAGCCAAGATCCCGGGTTTACAGGCGATCAGCCCCAGCATTTT. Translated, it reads CASSQDPGFTGDQPQHF.